The 4 T cell receptor beta chains below come from one sample, sequenced in a study of T cell repertoires in cytomegalovirus infection. Antigens for these TCRs are unknown. From the reads, TCRdb called clonotypes with MiXCR, one entry per CDR3 protein. Of approximately 270,000 distinct CDR3 sequences listed, 20% to 25% are singletons. Sequencing used cultured PBMCs, obtained from culture after CMV antigen stimulation. Every receptor here comes from a human donor in good health (CMV status not recorded). Some clones in this sample may be carry-over from other donors' samples.

This chain links TRBV6-5 with TRBJ1-1; the D is unclear. The V end was cut by 11 bases, the J end by 1 base, with 14 bases between. Germline V CDR1 and CDR2: MNHEY, SVGAGI. The CDR3 is 13 amino acids. CDR3 DNA sequence: TGTGCCTCCTCCGGGCACCAGAACACTGAAGCTTTCTTT. It encodes CASSGHQNTEAFF.

This clonotype came up many times. The J gene is TRBJ1-3, the V gene TRBV7-2, with TRBD1 as a possible D gene (5 bases). The ends were cut back, 2 bases at V and 0 bases at J, with 8 bases in the middle. This CDR3 contains 15 residues. Germline V gene lookup returns CDR1 SGHTA and CDR2 FQGNSA. The CDR3 DNA reads TGTGCCAGCAGCTTAATGGGGCCCTCTGGAAACACCATATATTTT. This sequence encodes CASSLMGPSGNTIYF.

Many counts were recorded for this clonotype. The V gene is TRBV7-2, the J gene TRBJ2-1; the D is unclear. The V gene's germline CDR1 is SGHTA and CDR2 FQGNSA. The CDR3 spans 14 residues. Trimming stripped 2 bases from V and 0 bases from J, with 5 bases between. The chain's CDR3 is CASSLPGSYNEQFF. The CDR3 bases are TGTGCCAGCAGCTTACCGGGCTCCTACAATGAGCAGTTCTTC. The full variable domain, its missing parts supplied by reference TRBV7-2 and TRBJ2-1, is GAGVSQSPSNKVTEKGKDVELRCDPISGHTALYWYRQSLGQGLEFLIYFQGNSAPDKSGLPSDRFSAERTGGSVSTLTIQRTQQEDSAVYLCASSLPGSYNEQFFGPGTRLTVL.

This clonotype was seen more than once but under ten times. The genes are TRBV6-1 and TRBJ2-5; D is undetermined. The V end was cut by 6 bases, the J end by 5 bases, with 7 bases between. Germline values: CDR1 MNHNS, CDR2 SASEGT. The CDR3 covers 11 residues. The CDR3 loop is CASRDYETQYF. As DNA, the CDR3 is TGTGCCAGCAGGGATTATGAGACCCAGTACTTC.